Included here is one T cell receptor (beta chain) sequence, with context. This sample was included in a study of cytomegalovirus exposure and HLA in healthy donors. It was with 60 Vbeta and 13 Jbeta primers that the PCR ran. TCRdb keeps only in-frame clones here, not all; method: immunoSEQ multiplex PCR. The sample holds about 190,000 clones, around 73% seen once. Germline CDR1 MDHEN, CDR2 SYDVKM. The CDR3 is 16 amino acids. V shed 4 bases, J shed 2 bases, and the junction held 5 bases outside the gene matches. The TCR was taken from a woman aged 25 to 39 in good health and CMV-seropositive. The J gene is TRBJ2-2, the V gene TRBV28, with 9 bases that match TRBD2. The sample comprised PBMCs. CDR3 in DNA: TGTGCCAGCAGTTCTCAGCGGGAGGTTAACACCGGGGAGCTGTTTTTT. It translates to CASSSQREVNTGELFF.